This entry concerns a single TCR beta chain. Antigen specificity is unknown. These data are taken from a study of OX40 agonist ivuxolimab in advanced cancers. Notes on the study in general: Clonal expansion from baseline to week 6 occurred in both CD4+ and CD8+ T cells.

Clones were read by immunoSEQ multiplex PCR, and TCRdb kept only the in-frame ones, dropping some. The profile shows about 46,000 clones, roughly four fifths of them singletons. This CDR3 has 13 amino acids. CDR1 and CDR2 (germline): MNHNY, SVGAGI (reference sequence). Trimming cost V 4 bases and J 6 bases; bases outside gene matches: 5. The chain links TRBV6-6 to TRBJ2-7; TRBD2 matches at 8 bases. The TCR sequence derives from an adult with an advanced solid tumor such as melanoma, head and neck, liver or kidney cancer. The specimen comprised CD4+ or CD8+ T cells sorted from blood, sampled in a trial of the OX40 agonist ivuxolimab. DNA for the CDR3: TGTGCCAGCAGTTTCGGACTAGCAGGCGAGCAGTACTTC. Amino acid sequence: CASSFGLAGEQYF.